Reported below is one T cell receptor (beta chain). The antigen is not known. This sample is drawn from a study of identical twins. Whole-study results and caveats: Insertion counts were lower in abundant cord blood beta clonotypes, a trend that memory repertoires did not show. Weaker excess twin sharing was seen among beta out-of-frame sequences. There is a chance that invariant MAIT and iNKT cells partially muddied zero-insertion analyses.

V shed 3 bases and J 10 bases; nucleotides not matched to a gene: 6. This CDR3 region has 15 residues. Template switching added a universal primer site; cDNA carried unique molecular identifiers. TCRdb independently ran MiXCR on the 5' RACE reads; one entry per CDR3 protein. The sample consists of 1.5 million to 2 million distinct CDR3 sequences, about 32% of them appearing once. The TCR was taken from a newborn girl in good health. The chain employs TRBV12-3 or TRBV12-4 and TRBJ2-1; 13 bases align to TRBD2. The sequencing input was cord blood. The CDR3 sequence: CASSFATSGGAEQFF. In nucleotides, the CDR3 is TGTGCCAGCAGTTTTGCCACTAGCGGGGGGGCCGAGCAGTTCTTC.